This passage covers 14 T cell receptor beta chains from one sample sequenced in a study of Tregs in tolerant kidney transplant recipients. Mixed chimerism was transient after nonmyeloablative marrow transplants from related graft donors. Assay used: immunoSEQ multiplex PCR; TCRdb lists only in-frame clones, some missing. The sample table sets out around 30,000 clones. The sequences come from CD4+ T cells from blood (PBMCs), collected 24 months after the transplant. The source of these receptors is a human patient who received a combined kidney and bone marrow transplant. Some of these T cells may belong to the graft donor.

This chain's CDR3 is CASSESDRAQPQHF. Incomplete CDR3 DNA: TGTGCCAGCAGTGAATCGGACAGGGCACAGCCC. The chain joins TRBV2 to TRBJ1-5; TRBD1 aligns across 8 bases. The CDR3 is cut off 3 residues early in the read; its end comes from the germline J gene. Germline CDR1 SNHLY, CDR2 FYNNEI. The V and J ends lost 2 bases and 7 bases, in that order; junction bases with no gene match: 4. This CDR3 has 14 residues.

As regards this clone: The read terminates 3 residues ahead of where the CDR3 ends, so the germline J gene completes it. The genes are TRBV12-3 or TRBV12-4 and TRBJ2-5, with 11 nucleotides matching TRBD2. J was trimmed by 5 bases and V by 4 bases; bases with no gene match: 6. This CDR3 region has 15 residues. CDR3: CASSSLAGGRETQYF. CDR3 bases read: TGTGCCAGCAGTTCTTTAGCGGGAGGGCGTGAGACC.

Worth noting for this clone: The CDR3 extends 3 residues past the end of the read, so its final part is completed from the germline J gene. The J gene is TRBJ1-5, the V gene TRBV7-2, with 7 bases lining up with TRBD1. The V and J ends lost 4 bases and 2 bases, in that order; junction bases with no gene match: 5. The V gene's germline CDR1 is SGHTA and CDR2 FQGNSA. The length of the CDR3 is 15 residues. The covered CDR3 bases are TGTGCCAGCAGCTCGGGACAGAAAGGCAATCAGCCC. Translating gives CASSSGQKGNQP. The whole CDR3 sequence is CASSSGQKGNQPQHF.

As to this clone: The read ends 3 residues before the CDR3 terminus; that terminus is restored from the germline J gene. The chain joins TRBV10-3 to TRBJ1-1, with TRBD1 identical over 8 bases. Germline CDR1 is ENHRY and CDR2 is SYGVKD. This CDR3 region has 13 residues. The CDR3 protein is CAISESGQGRAFF. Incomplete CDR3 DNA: TGTGCCATCAGTGAGTCAGGACAGGGAAGA.

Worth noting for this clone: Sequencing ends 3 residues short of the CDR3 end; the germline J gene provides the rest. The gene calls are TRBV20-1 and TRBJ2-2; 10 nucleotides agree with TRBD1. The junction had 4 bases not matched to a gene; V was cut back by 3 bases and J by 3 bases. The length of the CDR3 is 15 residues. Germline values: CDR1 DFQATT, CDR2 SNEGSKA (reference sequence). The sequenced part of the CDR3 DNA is TGCAGTGCTAGGGGACAGGGGAGATACACCGGGGAG. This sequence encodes CSARGQGRYTGE. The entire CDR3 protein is CSARGQGRYTGELFF.

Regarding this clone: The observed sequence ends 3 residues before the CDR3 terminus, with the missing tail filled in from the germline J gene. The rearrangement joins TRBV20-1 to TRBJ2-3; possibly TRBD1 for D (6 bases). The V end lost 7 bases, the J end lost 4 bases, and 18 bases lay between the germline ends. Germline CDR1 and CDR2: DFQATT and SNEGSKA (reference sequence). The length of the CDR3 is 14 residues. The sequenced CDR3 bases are TGCAGTGAGTCAGGGGTCATGGGGGCAGATACG. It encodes CSESGVMGADT. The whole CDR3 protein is CSESGVMGADTQYF.

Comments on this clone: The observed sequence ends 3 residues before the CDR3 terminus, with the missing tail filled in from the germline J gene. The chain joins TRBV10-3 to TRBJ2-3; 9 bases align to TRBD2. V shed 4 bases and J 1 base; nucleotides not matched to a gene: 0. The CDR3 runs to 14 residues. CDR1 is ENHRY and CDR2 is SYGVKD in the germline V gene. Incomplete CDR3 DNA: TGTGCCATCAGTGGGACTAGCGGCACAGATACG. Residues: CAISGTSGTDT. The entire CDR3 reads CAISGTSGTDTQYF.

The sequenced CDR3 bases are TGCAGTGCTAGACCGGACAGGAACACTGAA. Translated: CSARPDRNTE. From start to end, the CDR3 is CSARPDRNTEAFF. The rearrangement uses TRBV20-1 and TRBJ1-1, with a possible D match to TRBD1 (6 bases). The read is 3 residues too short to cover the CDR3 end, so that end is filled in from the germline J gene. V was shortened by 2 bases and J by 1 base, with 8 bases between the two germline ends. Per germline, CDR1 DFQATT and CDR2 SNEGSKA (reference sequence). The CDR3 consists of 13 residues.

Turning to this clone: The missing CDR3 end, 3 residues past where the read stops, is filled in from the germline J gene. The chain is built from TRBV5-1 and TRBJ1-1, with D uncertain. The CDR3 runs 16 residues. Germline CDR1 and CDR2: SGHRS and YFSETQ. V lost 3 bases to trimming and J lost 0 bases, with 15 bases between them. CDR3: CASSYPRGGVNTEAFF. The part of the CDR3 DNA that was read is TGCGCCAGCAGCTACCCTCGGGGAGGAGTGAACACTGAA.

CDR3 amino acids: CASRGKGTYEQYF. The sequenced part of the CDR3 DNA is TGTGCCAGTAGGGGGAAGGGGACCTACGAG. V and J are TRBV19 and TRBJ2-7; the D gene is possibly TRBD1 (5 bases). The read ends 3 residues early relative to the CDR3; the germline J gene fills the gap. CDR3 length: 13 amino acids. Germline lookup yields CDR1 LNHDA and CDR2 SQIVND (reference sequence). The V end was cut by 6 bases, the J end by 2 bases, with 11 bases between.

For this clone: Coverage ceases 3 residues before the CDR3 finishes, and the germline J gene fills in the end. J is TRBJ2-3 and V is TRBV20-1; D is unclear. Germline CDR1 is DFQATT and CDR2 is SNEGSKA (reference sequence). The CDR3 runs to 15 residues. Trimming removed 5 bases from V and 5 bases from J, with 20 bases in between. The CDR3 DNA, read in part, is TGCAGTGCTGAACCGGCCCTCGAAGGGCTAGATACG. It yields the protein CSAEPALEGLDT. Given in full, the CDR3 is CSAEPALEGLDTQYF.

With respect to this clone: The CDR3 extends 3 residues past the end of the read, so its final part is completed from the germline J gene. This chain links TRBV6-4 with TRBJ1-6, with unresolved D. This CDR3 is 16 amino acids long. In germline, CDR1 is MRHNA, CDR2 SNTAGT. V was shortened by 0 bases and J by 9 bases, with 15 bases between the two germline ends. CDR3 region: CASSDSWRGIGSPLHF. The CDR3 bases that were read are TGTGCCAGCAGTGACTCCTGGCGGGGTATCGGTTCACCC.

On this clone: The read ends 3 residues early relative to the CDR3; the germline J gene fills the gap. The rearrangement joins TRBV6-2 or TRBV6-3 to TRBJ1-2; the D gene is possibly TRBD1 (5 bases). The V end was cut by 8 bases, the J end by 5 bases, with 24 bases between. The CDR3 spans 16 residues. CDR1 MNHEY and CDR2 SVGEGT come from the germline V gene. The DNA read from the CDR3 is TGTGCCAGCGGCCAACCTCCGGACAAAACACGATATGGC. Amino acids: CASGQPPDKTRYG. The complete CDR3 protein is CASGQPPDKTRYGYTF.

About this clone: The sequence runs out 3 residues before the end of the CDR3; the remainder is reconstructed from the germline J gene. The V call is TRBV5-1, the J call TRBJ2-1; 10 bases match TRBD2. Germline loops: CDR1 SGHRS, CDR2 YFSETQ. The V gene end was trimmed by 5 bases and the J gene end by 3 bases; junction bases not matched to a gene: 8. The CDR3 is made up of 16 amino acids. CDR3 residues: CASSYLTSGFYNEQFF. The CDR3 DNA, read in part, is TGCGCCAGCAGTTACTTGACTAGCGGGTTCTACAATGAG.